The text below deals with one T cell receptor beta chain. Its antigen is unidentified. This specimen comes from a study of cytomegalovirus exposure and HLA in healthy donors. Study conclusions and caveats: Cytomegalovirus status was reportedly diagnosed by the classifier with high specificity and sensitivity.

The CDR3 sequence is 15 residues long. Germline V gene sequence: CDR1 SGHNT, CDR2 YYREEE (reference sequence). V was trimmed by 0 bases and J by 1 base, leaving 10 bases between them. The primer mix had 60 Vbeta and 13 Jbeta primers. The assay was immunoSEQ multiplex PCR, and TCRdb's table has in-frame clones only and misses some. This table holds 130,000 or so clones, more than 70% found once. In nominal health when sampled, donors likely had unrecorded immune exposures nonetheless. This clonotype originated in a male donor in good health and CMV-seronegative. The V and J genes are TRBV5-4 and TRBJ1-1; D remains unclear. The sequenced sample was PBMCs. DNA for the CDR3: TGTGCCAGCAGCTTGGTTCAGGATCCGAACACTGAAGCTTTCTTT. Residues: CASSLVQDPNTEAFF.